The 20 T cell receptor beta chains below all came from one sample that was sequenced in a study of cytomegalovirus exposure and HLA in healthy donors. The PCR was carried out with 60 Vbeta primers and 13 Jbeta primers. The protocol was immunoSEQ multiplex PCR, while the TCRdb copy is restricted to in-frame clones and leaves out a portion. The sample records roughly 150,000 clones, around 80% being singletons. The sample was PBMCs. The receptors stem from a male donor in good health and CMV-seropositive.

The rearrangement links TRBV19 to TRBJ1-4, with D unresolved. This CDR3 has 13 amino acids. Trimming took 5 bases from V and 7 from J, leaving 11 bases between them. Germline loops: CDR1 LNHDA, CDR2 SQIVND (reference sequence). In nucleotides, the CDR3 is TGTGCCAGTAGTCGGGAGGCGGGTGAAAAACTGTTTTTT. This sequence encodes CASSREAGEKLFF.

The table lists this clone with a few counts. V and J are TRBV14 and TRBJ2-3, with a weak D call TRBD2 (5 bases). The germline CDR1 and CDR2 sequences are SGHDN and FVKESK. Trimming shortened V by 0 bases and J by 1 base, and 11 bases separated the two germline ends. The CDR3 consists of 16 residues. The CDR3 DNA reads TGTGCCAGCAGCCAAGAACGAGGGCCGCGCACAGATACGCAGTATTTT. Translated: CASSQERGPRTDTQYF.

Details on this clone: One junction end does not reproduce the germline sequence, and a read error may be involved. CDR3 in DNA: TGTGCCAGCAGATTAGGCGGGGATCTATTCGGCTACACCTTC. Translated, it gives CASRLGGDLFGYTF. The chain joins TRBV7-2 to TRBJ1-2; D not certain. This CDR3 region has 14 residues. Looked up from germline, CDR1 is SGHTA and CDR2 is FQGNSA. Full variable domain (rest looked up from reference TRBV7-2 and TRBJ1-2): GAGVSQSPSNKVTEKGKDVELRCDPISGHTALYWYRQSLGQGLEFLIYFQGNSAPDKSGLPSDRFSAERTGGSVSTLTIQRTQQEDSAVYLCASRLGGDLFGYTFGSGTRLTVV.

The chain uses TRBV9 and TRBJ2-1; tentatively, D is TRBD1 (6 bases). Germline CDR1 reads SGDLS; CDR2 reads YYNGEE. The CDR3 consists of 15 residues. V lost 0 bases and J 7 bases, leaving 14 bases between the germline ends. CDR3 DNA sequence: TGTGCCAGCAGCGTAGGCGGACAGCCGGTTAATGAGCAGTTCTTC. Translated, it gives CASSVGGQPVNEQFF.

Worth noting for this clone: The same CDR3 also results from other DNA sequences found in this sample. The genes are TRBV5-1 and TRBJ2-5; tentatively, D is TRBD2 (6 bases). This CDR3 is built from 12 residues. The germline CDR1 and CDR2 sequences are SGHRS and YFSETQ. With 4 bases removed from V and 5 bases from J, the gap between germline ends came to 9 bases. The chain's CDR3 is CASSPSGETQYF. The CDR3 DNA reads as TGCGCCAGCAGCCCCAGCGGGGAGACCCAGTACTTC.

CDR3 in amino acids: CASRGLVGGSYEQYF. CDR3 coding DNA: TGTGCCAGCAGAGGCCTGGTGGGAGGCTCCTACGAGCAGTACTTC. J is TRBJ2-7 and V is TRBV6-5; TRBD2 might be the D (6 bases). This CDR3 has 15 amino acids. V lost 6 bases to trimming and J lost 0 bases, with 15 bases between them. Germline V lookup: CDR1 MNHEY, CDR2 SVGAGI.

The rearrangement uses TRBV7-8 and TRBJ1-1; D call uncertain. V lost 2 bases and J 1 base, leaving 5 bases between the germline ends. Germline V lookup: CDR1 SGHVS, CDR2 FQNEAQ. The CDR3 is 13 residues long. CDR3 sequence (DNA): TGTGCCAGCAGCTTATCAGGGAACACTGAAGCTTTCTTT. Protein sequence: CASSLSGNTEAFF.

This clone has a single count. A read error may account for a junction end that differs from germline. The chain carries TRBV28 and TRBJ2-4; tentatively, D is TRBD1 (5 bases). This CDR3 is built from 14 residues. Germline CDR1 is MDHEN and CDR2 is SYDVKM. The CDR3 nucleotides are TGTGCCAGCAGTAGAGCTCTTAGGGGAAACAGTCAGTACTTC. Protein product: CASSRALRGNSQYF. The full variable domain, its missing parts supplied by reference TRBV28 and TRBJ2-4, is DVKVTQSSRYLVKRTGEKVFLECVQDMDHENMFWYRQDPGLGLRLIYFSYDVKMKEKGDIPEGYSVSREKKERFSLILESASTNQTSMYLCASSRALRGNSQYFGAGTRLSVL.

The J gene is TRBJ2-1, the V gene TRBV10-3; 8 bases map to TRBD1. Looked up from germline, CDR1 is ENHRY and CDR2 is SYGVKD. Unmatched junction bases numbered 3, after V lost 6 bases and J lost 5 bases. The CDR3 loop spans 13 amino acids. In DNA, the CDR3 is TGTGCCATCAGGGACAGGGCCGACAATGAGCAGTTCTTC. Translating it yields CAIRDRADNEQFF.

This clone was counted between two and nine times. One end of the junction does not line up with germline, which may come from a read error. The CDR3 protein is CSSSFQSGLAEKQYF. DNA for the CDR3: TGTTCCAGCAGCTTTCAGTCAGGACTAGCGGAAAAGCAGTACTTC. V gene TRBV7-9 combines with J gene TRBJ2-7; 10 positions agree with TRBD2. This CDR3 region has 15 residues. Germline V lookup: CDR1 SEHNR, CDR2 FQNEAQ (reference sequence).

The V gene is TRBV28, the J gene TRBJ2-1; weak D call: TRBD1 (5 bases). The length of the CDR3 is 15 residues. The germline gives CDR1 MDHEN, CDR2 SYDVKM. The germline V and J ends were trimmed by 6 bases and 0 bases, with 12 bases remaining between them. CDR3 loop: CASRLRTLSYNEQFF. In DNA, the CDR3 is TGTGCCAGCAGGCTCAGGACACTCTCCTACAATGAGCAGTTCTTC.

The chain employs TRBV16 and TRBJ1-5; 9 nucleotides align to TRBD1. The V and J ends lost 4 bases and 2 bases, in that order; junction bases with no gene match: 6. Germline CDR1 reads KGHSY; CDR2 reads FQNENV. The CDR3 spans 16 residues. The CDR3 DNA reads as TGTGCCAGCAGCCCACAGGGGGCCATGGGCAATCAGCCCCAGCATTTT. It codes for CASSPQGAMGNQPQHF.

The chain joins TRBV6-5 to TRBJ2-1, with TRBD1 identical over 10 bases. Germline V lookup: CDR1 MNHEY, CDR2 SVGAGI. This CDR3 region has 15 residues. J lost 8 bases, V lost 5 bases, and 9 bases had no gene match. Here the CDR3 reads CASSSRGQGSDEQFF. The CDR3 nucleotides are TGTGCCAGCAGTAGCAGGGGACAGGGGTCCGATGAGCAGTTCTTC.

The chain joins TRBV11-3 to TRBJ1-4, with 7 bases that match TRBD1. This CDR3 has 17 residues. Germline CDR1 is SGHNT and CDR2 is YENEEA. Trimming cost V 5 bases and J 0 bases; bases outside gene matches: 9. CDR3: CASSRLTGHATNEKLFF. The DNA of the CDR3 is TGTGCCAGCAGCCGATTGACAGGGCACGCAACTAATGAAAAACTGTTTTTT.

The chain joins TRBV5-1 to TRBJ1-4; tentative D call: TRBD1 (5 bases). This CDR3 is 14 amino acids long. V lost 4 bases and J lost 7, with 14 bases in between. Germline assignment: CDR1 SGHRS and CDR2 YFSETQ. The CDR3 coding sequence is TGCGCCAGCAGCCCGGGACTCGAAGGTGAAAAACTGTTTTTT. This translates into CASSPGLEGEKLFF.

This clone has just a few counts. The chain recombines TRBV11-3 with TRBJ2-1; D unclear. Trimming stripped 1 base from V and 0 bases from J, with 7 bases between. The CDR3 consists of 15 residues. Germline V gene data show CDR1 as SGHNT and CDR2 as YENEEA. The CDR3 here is CASSLGLTSYNEQFF. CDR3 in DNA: TGTGCCAGCAGCTTAGGACTCACCTCCTACAATGAGCAGTTCTTC. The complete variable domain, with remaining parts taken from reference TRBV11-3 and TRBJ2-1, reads EAGVVQSPRYKIIEKKQPVAFWCNPISGHNTLYWYLQNLGQGPELLIRYENEEAVDDSQLPKDRFSAERLKGVDSTLKIQPAELGDSAVYLCASSLGLTSYNEQFFGPGTRLTVL.

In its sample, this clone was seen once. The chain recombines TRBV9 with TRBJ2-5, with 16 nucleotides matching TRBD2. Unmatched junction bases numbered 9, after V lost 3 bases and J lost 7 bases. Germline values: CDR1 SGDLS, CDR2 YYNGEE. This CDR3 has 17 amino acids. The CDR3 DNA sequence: TGTGCCAGCAGCGCCGGGACTAGCGGGAGGGGCAAGTCGACCCAGTACTTC. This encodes CASSAGTSGRGKSTQYF.

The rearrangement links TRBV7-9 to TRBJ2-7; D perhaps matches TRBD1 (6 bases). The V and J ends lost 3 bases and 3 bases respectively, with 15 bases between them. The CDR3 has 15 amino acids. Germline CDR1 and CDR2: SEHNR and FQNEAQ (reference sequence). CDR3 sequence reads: CASSFPGGGLYEQYF. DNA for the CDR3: TGTGCCAGCAGCTTCCCGGGTGGGGGCCTCTACGAGCAGTACTTC.

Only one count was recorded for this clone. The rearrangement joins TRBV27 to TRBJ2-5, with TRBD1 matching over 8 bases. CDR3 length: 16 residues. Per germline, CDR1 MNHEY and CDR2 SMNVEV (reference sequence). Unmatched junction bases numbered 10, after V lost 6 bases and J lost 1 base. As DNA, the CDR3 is TGTGCCAGCAGACAAATGACAGGGGACCTCCAAGAGACCCAGTACTTC. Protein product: CASRQMTGDLQETQYF.

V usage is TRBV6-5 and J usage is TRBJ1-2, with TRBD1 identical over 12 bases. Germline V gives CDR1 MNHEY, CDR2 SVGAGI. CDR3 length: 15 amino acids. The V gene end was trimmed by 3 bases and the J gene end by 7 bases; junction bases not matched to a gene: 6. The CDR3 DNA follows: TGTGCCAGCAGTTATGGGACAGGGGGCGACGGTGGCTACACCTTC. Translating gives CASSYGTGGDGGYTF.